The source of this T cell receptor (beta chain) is a study of vaccination and CD4 T cells after COVID-19. Sequenced with the Oncomine TCR Beta short-read assay was DNA taken from cultured CD4+ T cells. CD4+ T cells were cultured, and genomic DNA was extracted from them. TCRdb called the PCR reads again in MiXCR, with one record for every CDR3 protein. The sample shows some 13,000 distinct CDR3 sequences, roughly 40% of them seen only once. The CDR3 totals 12 residues. In germline, CDR1 is MNHNS, CDR2 SASEGT. Between the trimmed V and J ends, which lost 8 bases and 3 bases, there was a span of 10 bases. Treatment indicated: approximately nine-day PBMC culture with coronavirus spike peptide pools or control peptides (ViraFEST assay). With fresh IL-2 medium, half the medium was replaced on days 3 and 7. About this clonotype: Its antigen is unknown.

J is TRBJ1-2 and V is TRBV6-1; D unclear. The sequencing sample was made of CD4+ T cells from blood, cultured in vitro. The clonotype was recovered from a human donor who had recovered from COVID-19. The CDR3 loop reads CASVERDYGYTF. In DNA form, the CDR3 reads TGTGCCAGCGTAGAGAGAGACTATGGCTACACCTTC.